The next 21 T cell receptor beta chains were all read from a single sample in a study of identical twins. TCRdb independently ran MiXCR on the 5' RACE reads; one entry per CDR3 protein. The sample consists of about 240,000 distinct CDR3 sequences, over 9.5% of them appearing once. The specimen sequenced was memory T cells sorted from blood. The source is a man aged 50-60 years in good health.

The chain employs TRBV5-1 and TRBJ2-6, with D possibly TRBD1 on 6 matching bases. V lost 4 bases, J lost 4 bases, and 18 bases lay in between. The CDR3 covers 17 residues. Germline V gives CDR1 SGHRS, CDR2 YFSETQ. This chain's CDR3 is CASSGGQPGSGANVLTF. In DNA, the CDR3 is TGCGCCAGCAGCGGGGGCCAGCCCGGTTCAGGGGCCAACGTCCTGACTTTC.

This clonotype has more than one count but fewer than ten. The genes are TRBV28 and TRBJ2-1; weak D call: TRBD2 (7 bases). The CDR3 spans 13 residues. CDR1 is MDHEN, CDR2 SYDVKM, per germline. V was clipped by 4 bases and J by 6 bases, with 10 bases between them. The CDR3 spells CASSSGGFNEQFF. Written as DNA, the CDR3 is TGTGCCAGCAGTTCGGGGGGCTTCAATGAGCAGTTCTTC.

CDR3 coding DNA: TGTGCCAGCAGTTTCCTGACAGGGGATGAGACCCAGTACTTC. Translating gives CASSFLTGDETQYF. This sequence joins TRBV28 and TRBJ2-5; 8 bases line up with TRBD1. Germline trimming cut 3 bases from V and 5 bases from J; bases unmatched to any gene: 5. CDR3 size: 14 residues. The germline gives CDR1 MDHEN, CDR2 SYDVKM.

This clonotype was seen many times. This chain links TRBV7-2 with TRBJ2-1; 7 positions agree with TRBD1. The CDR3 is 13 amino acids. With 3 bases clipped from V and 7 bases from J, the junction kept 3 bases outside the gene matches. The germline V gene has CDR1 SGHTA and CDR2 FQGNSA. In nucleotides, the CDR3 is TGTGCCAGCAGCTTTGGGACAGTAAATGAGCAGTTCTTC. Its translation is CASSFGTVNEQFF.

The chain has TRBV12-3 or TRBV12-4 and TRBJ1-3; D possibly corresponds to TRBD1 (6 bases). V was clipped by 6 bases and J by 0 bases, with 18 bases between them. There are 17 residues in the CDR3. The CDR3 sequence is CASRRYRTGSSGNTIYF. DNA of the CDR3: TGTGCCAGCAGGCGATACCGTACAGGGAGCTCTGGAAACACCATATATTTT.

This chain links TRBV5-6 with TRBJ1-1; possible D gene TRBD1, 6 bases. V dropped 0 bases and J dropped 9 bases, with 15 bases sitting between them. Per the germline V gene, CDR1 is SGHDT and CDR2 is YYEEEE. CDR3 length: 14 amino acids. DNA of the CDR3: TGTGCCAGCAGCTTGGTGGGGGCAGGGATGCAAGCTTTCTTT. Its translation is CASSLVGAGMQAFF.

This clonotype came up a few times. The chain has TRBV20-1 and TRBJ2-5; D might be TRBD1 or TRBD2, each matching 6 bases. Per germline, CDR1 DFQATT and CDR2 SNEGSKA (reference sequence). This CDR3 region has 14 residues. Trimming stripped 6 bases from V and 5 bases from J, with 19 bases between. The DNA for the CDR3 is TGCAGTGCGAGAATTAGGGGGGCCTTTGAGACCCAGTACTTC. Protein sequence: CSARIRGAFETQYF.

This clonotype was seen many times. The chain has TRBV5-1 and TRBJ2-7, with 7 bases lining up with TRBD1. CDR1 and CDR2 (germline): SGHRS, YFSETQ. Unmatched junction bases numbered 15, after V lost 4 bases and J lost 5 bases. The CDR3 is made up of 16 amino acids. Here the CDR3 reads CASSILGQVSVDEQYF. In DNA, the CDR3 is TGCGCCAGCAGCATCCTTGGACAGGTGTCTGTCGACGAGCAGTACTTC.

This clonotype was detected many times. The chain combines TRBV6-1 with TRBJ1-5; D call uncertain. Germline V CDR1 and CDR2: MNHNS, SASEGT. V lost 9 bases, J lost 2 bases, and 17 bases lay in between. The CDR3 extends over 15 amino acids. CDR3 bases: TGTGCCAGTAGTCGGGGTCTGGAAGGCAATCAGCCCCAGCATTTT. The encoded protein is CASSRGLEGNQPQHF.

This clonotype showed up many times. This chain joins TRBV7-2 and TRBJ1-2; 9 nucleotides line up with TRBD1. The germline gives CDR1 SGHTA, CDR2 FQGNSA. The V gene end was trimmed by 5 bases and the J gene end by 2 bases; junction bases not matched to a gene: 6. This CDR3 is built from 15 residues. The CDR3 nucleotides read TGTGCCAGCAGCCCGGACAGGGGATGGAACTATGGCTACACCTTC. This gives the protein CASSPDRGWNYGYTF. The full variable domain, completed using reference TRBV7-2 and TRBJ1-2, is GAGVSQSPSNKVTEKGKDVELRCDPISGHTALYWYRQSLGQGLEFLIYFQGNSAPDKSGLPSDRFSAERTGGSVSTLTIQRTQQEDSAVYLCASSPDRGWNYGYTFGSGTRLTVV.

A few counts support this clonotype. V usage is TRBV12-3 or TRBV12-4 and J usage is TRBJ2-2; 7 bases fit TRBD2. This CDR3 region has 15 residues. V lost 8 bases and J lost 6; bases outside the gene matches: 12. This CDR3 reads CASGPSPGRAGELFF. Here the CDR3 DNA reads TGTGCCAGCGGCCCTAGTCCGGGGAGGGCCGGGGAGCTGTTTTTT.

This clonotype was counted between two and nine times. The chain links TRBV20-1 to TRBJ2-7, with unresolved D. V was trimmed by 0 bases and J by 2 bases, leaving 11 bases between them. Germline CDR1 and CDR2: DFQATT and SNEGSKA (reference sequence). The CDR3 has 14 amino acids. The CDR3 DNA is TGCAGTGCTAGAGATAGTGGCAGCCCCTACGAGCAGTACTTC. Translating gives CSARDSGSPYEQYF.

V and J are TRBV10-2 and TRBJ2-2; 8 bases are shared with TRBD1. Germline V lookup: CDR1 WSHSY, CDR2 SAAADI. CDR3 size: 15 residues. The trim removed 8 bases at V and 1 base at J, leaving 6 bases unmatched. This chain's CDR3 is CASEPDRVNTGELFF. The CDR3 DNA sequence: TGCGCCAGCGAACCGGACAGGGTGAACACCGGGGAGCTGTTTTTT.

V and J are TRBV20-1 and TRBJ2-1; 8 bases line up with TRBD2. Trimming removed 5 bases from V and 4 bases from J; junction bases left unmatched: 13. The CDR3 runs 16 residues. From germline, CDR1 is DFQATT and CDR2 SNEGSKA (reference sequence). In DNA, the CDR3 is TGCAGTGCTCCGGTTTCGGGCGGGGGGCTATACAATGAGCAGTTCTTC. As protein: CSAPVSGGGLYNEQFF.

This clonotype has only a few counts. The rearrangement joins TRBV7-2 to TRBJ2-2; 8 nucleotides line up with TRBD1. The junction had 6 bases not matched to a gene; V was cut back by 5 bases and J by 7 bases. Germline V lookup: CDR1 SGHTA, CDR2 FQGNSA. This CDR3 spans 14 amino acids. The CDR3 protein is CASSPQGANGELFF. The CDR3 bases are TGTGCCAGCAGCCCCCAGGGGGCGAACGGGGAGCTGTTTTTT.

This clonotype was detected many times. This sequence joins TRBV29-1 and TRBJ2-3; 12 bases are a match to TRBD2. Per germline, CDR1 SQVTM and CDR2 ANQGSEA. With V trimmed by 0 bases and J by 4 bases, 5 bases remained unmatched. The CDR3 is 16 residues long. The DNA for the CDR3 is TGCAGCGTTGAAGATCAACTAGCGGGAGGCCCAGATACGCAGTATTTT. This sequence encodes CSVEDQLAGGPDTQYF.

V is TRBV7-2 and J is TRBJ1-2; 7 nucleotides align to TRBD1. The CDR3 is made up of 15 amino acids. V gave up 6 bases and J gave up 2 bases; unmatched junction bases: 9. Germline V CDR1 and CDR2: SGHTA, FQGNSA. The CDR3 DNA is TGTGCCAGCAGGGAGACAGGGCTCAGAAACTATGGCTACACCTTC. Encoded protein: CASRETGLRNYGYTF.

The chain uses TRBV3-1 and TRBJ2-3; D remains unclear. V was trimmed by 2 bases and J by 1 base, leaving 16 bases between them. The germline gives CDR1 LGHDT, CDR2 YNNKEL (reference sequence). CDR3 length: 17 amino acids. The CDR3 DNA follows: TGTGCCAGCAGCCAATTACCGATGAACTTCGGCACAGATACGCAGTATTTT. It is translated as CASSQLPMNFGTDTQYF.

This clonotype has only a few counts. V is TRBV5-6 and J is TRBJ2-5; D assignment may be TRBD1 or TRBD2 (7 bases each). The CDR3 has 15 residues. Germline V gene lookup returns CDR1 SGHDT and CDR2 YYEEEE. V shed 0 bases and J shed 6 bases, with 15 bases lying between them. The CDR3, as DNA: TGTGCCAGCAGCTTGGAACAGGGGAGGGAACAGACCCAGTACTTC. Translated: CASSLEQGREQTQYF.

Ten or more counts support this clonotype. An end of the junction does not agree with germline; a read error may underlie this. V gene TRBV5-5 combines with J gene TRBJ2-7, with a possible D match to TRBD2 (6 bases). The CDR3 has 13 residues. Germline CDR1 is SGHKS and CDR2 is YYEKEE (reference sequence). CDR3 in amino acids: CASGLEGWGEQYF. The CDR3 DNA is TGTGCCAGCGGCTTGGAGGGGTGGGGCGAGCAGTACTTC.

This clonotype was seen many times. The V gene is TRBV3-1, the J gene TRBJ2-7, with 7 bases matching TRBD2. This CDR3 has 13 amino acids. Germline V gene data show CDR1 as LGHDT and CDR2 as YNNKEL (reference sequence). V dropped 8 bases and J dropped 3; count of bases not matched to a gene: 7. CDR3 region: CASSRLASYEQYF. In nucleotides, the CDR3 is TGTGCCAGCTCGAGACTAGCTAGCTACGAGCAGTACTTC.